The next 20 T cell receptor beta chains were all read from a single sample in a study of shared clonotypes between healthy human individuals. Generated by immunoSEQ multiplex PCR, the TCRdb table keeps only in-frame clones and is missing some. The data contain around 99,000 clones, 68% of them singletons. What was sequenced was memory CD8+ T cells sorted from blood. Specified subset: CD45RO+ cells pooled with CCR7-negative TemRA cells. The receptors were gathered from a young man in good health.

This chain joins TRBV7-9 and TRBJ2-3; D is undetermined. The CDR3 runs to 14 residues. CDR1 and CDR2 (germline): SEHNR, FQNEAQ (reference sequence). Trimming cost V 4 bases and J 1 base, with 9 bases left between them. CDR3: CASSSSGGTDTQYF. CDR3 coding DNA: TGTGCCAGCAGCTCATCCGGCGGCACAGATACGCAGTATTTT. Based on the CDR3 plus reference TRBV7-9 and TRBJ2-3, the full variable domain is DTGVSQNPRHKITKRGQNVTFRCDPISEHNRLYWYRQTLGQGPEFLTYFQNEAQLEKSRLLSDRFSAERPKGSFSTLEIQRTEQGDSAMYLCASSSSGGTDTQYFGPGTRLTVL.

DNA for the CDR3: TGCAGCGTTGAAGATCTGGAGGGGGAAACTAAAACTAACTATGGCTACACCTTC. It codes for CSVEDLEGETKTNYGYTF. J is TRBJ1-2 and V is TRBV29-1; D possibly corresponds to TRBD1 (6 bases). Germline loops: CDR1 SQVTM, CDR2 ANQGSEA. There are 18 residues in the CDR3. With 0 bases removed from V and 0 bases from J, the gap between germline ends came to 20 bases.

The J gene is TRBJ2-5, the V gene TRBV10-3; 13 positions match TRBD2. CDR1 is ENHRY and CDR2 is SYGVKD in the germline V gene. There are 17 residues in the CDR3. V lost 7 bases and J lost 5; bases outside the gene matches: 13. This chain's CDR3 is CAIKEELAGGPRETQYF. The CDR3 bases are TGTGCCATCAAGGAGGAACTAGCGGGAGGGCCGCGGGAGACCCAGTACTTC.

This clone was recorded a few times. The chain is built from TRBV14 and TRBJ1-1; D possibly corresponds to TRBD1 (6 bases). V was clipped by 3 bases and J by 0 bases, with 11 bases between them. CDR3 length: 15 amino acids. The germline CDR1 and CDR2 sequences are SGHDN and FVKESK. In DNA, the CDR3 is TGTGCCAGCAGCCAGGCAGGGGCCCTGAACACTGAAGCTTTCTTT. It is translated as CASSQAGALNTEAFF.

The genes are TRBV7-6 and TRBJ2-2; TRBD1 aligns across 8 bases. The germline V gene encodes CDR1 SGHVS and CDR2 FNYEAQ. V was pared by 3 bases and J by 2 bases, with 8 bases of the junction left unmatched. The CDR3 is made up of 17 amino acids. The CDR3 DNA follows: TGTGCCAGCAGCTTCGCGCAGGGGGCGCCTAACACCGGGGAGCTGTTTTTT. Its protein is CASSFAQGAPNTGELFF.

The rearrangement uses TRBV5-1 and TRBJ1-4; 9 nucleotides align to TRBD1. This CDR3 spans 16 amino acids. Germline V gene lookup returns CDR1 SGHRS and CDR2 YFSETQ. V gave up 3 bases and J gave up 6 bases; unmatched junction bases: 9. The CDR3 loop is CASSSPGTGSDEKLFF. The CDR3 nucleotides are TGCGCCAGCAGCTCTCCCGGGACAGGGTCGGATGAAAAACTGTTTTTT.

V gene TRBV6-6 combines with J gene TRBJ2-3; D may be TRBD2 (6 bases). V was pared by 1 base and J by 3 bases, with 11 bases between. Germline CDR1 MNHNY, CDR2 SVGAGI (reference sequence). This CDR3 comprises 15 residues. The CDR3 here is CASSYLLGGTDTQYF. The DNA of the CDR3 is TGTGCCAGCAGTTACTTATTGGGAGGTACAGATACGCAGTATTTT.

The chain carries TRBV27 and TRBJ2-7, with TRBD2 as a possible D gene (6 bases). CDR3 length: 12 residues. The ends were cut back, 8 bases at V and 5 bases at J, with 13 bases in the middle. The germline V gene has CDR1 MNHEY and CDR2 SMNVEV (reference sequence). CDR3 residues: CASSGGIHEQYF. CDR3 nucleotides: TGTGCCAGCTCGGGCGGGATCCACGAGCAGTACTTC.

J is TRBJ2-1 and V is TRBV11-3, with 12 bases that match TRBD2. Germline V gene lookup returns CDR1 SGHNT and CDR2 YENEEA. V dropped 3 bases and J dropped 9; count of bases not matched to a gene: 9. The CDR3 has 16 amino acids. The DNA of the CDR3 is TGTGCCAGCAGCTTCAGACTAGCGGGAGTGGAAGGTGAGCAGTTCTTC. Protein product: CASSFRLAGVEGEQFF.

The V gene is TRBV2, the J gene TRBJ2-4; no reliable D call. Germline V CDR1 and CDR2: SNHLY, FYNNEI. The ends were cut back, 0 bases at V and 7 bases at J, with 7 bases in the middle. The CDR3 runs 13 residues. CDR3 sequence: CASSEALRNIQYF. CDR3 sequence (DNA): TGTGCCAGCAGTGAAGCGCTTCGGAACATTCAGTACTTC.

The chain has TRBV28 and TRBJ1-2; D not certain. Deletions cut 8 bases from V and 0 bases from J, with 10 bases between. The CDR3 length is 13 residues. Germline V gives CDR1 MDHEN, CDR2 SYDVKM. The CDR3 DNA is TGTGCCAGCCGGGAACCGACTAACTATGGCTACACCTTC. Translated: CASREPTNYGYTF.

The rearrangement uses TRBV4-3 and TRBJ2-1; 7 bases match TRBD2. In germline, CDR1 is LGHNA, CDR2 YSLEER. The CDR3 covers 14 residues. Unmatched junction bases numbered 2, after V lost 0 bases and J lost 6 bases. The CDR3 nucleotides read TGCGCCAGCAGCCAAGATCCGGGGGGCAATGAGCAGTTCTTC. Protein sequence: CASSQDPGGNEQFF.

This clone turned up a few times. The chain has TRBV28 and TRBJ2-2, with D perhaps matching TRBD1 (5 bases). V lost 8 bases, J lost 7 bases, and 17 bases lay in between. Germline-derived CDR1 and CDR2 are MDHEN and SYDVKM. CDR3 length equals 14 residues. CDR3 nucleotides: TGTGCCAGCGGGCTCGTGGGGCGTAACGGGGAGCTGTTTTTT. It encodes CASGLVGRNGELFF.

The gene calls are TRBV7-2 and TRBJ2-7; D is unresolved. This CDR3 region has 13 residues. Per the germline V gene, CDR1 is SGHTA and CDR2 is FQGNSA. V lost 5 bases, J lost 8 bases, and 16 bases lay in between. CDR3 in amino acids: CASSDTLLTKQYF. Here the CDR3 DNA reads TGTGCCAGCAGCGATACGCTATTAACAAAGCAGTACTTC.

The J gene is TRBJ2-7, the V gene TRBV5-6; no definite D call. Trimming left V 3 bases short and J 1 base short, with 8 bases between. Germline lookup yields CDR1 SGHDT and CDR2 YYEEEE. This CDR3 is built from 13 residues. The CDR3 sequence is CASSYPTSYEQYF. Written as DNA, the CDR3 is TGTGCCAGCAGCTATCCAACTTCCTACGAGCAGTACTTC.

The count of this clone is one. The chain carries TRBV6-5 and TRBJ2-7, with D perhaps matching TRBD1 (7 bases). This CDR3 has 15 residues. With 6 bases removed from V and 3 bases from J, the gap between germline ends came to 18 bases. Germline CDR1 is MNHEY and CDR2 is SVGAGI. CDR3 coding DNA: TGTGCCAGCAGAAGTCGGGGGACAGTAAACTACGAGCAGTACTTC. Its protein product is CASRSRGTVNYEQYF.

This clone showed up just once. The chain's CDR3 is CASTWAGGMETQYF. As DNA, the CDR3 is TGCGCCAGCACTTGGGCAGGGGGTATGGAGACCCAGTACTTC. The rearrangement joins TRBV5-1 to TRBJ2-5, with TRBD1 matching over 7 bases. Germline lookup yields CDR1 SGHRS and CDR2 YFSETQ. The length of the CDR3 is 14 residues. Trimming cost V 6 bases and J 5 bases; bases outside gene matches: 10.

The CDR3 sequence: CASSLSGTGELFF. In DNA, the CDR3 is TGTGCCAGCAGCCTTAGCGGGACCGGGGAGCTGTTTTTT. The V gene is TRBV7-7, the J gene TRBJ2-2, with TRBD2 identical over 7 bases. The V gene end was trimmed by 5 bases and the J gene end by 5 bases; junction bases not matched to a gene: 2. Per germline, CDR1 SSHAT and CDR2 FNYEAQ (reference sequence). The CDR3 loop spans 13 amino acids.

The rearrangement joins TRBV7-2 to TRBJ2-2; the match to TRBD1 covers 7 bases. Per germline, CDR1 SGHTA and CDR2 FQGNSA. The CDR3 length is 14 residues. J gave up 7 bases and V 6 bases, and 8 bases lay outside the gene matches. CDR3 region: CASSPDRVVGELFF. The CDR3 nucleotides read TGTGCCAGCAGTCCCGACAGGGTCGTCGGGGAGCTGTTTTTT.

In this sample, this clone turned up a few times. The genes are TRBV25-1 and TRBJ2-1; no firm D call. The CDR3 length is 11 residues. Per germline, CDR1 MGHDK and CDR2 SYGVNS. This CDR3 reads CVSNSYNEQFF. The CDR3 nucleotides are TGTGTGTCTAACTCCTACAATGAGCAGTTCTTC.